This TCR beta chain stems from a study of blood T cell repertoires in COVID-19. Cohort 3 donors were reported recovered after two negative PCRs, clearance, or symptom resolution. Libraries were prepared by immunoSEQ multiplex PCR; TCRdb keeps only in-frame clonotypes and omits some of them. Of hundreds of thousands of clones in the sample, over 75% were seen once. The CDR3 runs 15 residues. Per the germline V gene, CDR1 is LGHNA and CDR2 is YNFKEQ. J lost 8 bases, V lost 1 base, and 8 bases had no gene match. The sequenced sample was PBMCs or T cells enriched from blood (not recorded which). The TCR was taken from a man in his thirties or forties who had recovered from COVID-19. The chain employs TRBV4-2 and TRBJ2-1, with 7 bases fitting TRBD2. CDR3 DNA: TGTGCCAGCAGCCAAGGCCTAGCGGTCTTGGATGAGCAGTTCTTC. Its translation: CASSQGLAVLDEQFF.